Each of the 23 T cell receptor beta chains below was sequenced from the same sample in a study of T cells in Graves' hyperthyroidism and ophthalmopathy. Amplification of TCR beta CDR3 regions was performed using RNA transcripts as template. First-round RT-PCR with HTBI primers amplified the TCR CDR3 region. TCRdb reprocessed the multiplex PCR reads with MiXCR, giving one entry per CDR3 protein. The sample shows about 570,000 distinct CDR3 sequences, approximately 44% of them seen only once. Sample: peripheral blood or thyroid tissue (not recorded which). Every receptor here comes from an adult woman with Graves' disease, either hyperthyroidism or ophthalmopathy (not recorded which).

The chain combines TRBV24-1 with TRBJ2-3; D is possibly TRBD1 (5 bases). The V end lost 7 bases, the J end lost 5 bases, and 12 bases lay between the germline ends. The CDR3 extends over 13 amino acids. The germline V gene encodes CDR1 KGHDR and CDR2 SFDVKD. The CDR3 coding sequence is TGTGCCACCAGACCCCCCAGGGAAGATACGCAGTATTTT. This sequence encodes CATRPPREDTQYF.

Many counts were recorded for this clonotype. The chain couples TRBV2 to TRBJ2-2; D is possibly TRBD1 (6 bases). From germline, CDR1 is SNHLY and CDR2 FYNNEI. The CDR3 is 16 residues long. Trimming took off 4 bases at V and 0 bases at J, with 12 bases between the two ends. The CDR3 loop is CASSGGQPANTGELFF. DNA for the CDR3: TGTGCCAGCAGTGGAGGACAGCCGGCGAACACCGGGGAGCTGTTTTTT. Filled out from reference TRBV2 and TRBJ2-2, the complete variable domain reads EPEVTQTPSHQVTQMGQEVILRCVPISNHLYFYWYRQILGQKVEFLVSFYNNEISEKSEIFDDQFSVERPDGSNFTLKIRSTKLEDSAMYFCASSGGQPANTGELFFGEGSRLTVL.

This clonotype was detected ten times or more. The chain recombines TRBV2 with TRBJ2-7; possible D gene TRBD2, 7 bases. The CDR3 loop spans 13 amino acids. Trimming left V 3 bases short and J 3 bases short, with 9 bases between. Germline V gives CDR1 SNHLY, CDR2 FYNNEI. CDR3 in DNA: TGTGCCAGCAGTGAGGGGGGGCTCTACGAGCAGTACTTC. It specifies CASSEGGLYEQYF.

This sequence joins TRBV20-1 and TRBJ2-5, with 7 bases that match TRBD2. The CDR3 totals 13 residues. CDR1 is DFQATT, CDR2 SNEGSKA, per germline (reference sequence). V dropped 3 bases and J dropped 5; count of bases not matched to a gene: 6. The CDR3 sequence is CSARETSSETQYF. The CDR3 DNA sequence: TGCAGTGCTAGGGAGACTAGCTCGGAGACCCAGTACTTC.

A note on this clonotype: A read error may explain this, as a much larger clone is one base away. The J gene is TRBJ1-1, the V gene TRBV12-3 or TRBV12-4; 10 nucleotides agree with TRBD1. This CDR3 spans 14 amino acids. The CDR3 loop reads CAGSGQGVFTEAFF. The CDR3 DNA follows: TGTGCCGGCAGTGGACAGGGGGTTTTCACTGAAGCTTTCTTT.

Regarding this clonotype: Just one base apart from a much larger clone, this may be a read error. The V gene is TRBV20-1, the J gene TRBJ1-3, with D possibly matching TRBD1 (5 bases). Germline V gene sequence: CDR1 DFQATT, CDR2 SNEGSKA (reference sequence). The CDR3 is made up of 16 amino acids. The CDR3 sequence is CSARDHRRRSGSTIYF. Written as DNA, the CDR3 is TGCAGTGCTAGAGATCACAGGCGCCGCTCTGGAAGCACCATATATTTT.

The chain recombines TRBV7-8 with TRBJ1-1; D unresolved. CDR3 length: 15 amino acids. Germline assignment: CDR1 SGHVS and CDR2 FQNEAQ. Trimming cost V 3 bases and J 4 bases, with 15 bases left between them. CDR3 nucleotides: TGTGCCAGCAGCTTGAGTTACGGGTGGGGCACTGAAGCTTTCTTT. Its protein product is CASSLSYGWGTEAFF.

In nucleotides, the CDR3 is TGTGCCACCAGCAGAGAGATGGGCGGGAGCTCCTACGAGCAGTACTTC. Translation gives CATSREMGGSSYEQYF. The chain carries TRBV15 and TRBJ2-7; 7 nucleotides agree with TRBD2. The junction had 5 bases not matched to a gene; V was cut back by 0 bases and J by 0 bases. Per the germline V gene, CDR1 is LNHNV and CDR2 is YYDKDF (reference sequence). The CDR3 runs 16 residues.

The table lists this clonotype with many counts. V and J are TRBV5-1 and TRBJ1-1, with 9 bases lining up with TRBD1. The ends lost 5 bases at V and 8 bases at J; junction bases unmatched: 7. In germline, CDR1 is SGHRS, CDR2 YFSETQ. The CDR3 length is 13 residues. The CDR3 DNA follows: TGCGCCAGCAGGAGGACAGGGGATAAAGAAGCTTTCTTT. Amino acids: CASRRTGDKEAFF.

V usage is TRBV9 and J usage is TRBJ2-5; D remains ambiguous. The V and J ends lost 5 bases and 7 bases respectively, with 18 bases between them. The CDR3 runs to 14 residues. Looked up from germline, CDR1 is SGDLS and CDR2 is YYNGEE. CDR3 sequence: CASSARAILGTQYF. Here the CDR3 DNA reads TGTGCCAGCAGTGCTAGAGCCATTCTGGGGACCCAGTACTTC.

The chain has TRBV20-1 and TRBJ1-6, with D perhaps matching TRBD1 (5 bases). V was pared by 1 base and J by 15 bases, with 10 bases between. Looked up from germline, CDR1 is DFQATT and CDR2 is SNEGSKA (reference sequence). CDR3 length: 11 amino acids. The CDR3 DNA reads TGCAGTGCTAGAGCGGGGGGATACCTCCACTTT. Translation: CSARAGGYLHF.

The genes are TRBV7-2 and TRBJ2-7; D remains unclear. V was shortened by 1 base and J by 0 bases, with 10 bases between the two germline ends. This CDR3 spans 15 amino acids. The germline CDR1 and CDR2 sequences are SGHTA and FQGNSA. CDR3 sequence reads: CASSLERSSSYEQYF. The CDR3 DNA is TGTGCCAGCAGCTTAGAACGGTCCTCCTCCTACGAGCAGTACTTC.

This clonotype was observed many times. The rearrangement joins TRBV6-6 to TRBJ2-7; 8 nucleotides agree with TRBD2. The V gene's germline CDR1 is MNHNY and CDR2 SVGAGI (reference sequence). The CDR3 spans 14 residues. V lost 4 bases to trimming and J lost 5 bases; unmatched junction nucleotides: 7. The CDR3 DNA is TGTGCCAGCAGTTCCAGTCCAGCGGGAGACGAGCAGTACTTC. Encoded protein: CASSSSPAGDEQYF.

This sequence joins TRBV5-5 and TRBJ1-1, with TRBD1 matching over 7 bases. The CDR3 runs 15 residues. Germline V lookup: CDR1 SGHKS, CDR2 YYEKEE (reference sequence). V gave up 4 bases and J gave up 3 bases; unmatched junction bases: 9. CDR3 amino acids: CASSHRQGRDTEAFF. CDR3 bases: TGTGCCAGCAGCCACAGACAGGGTCGAGACACTGAAGCTTTCTTT.

This clonotype was counted ten times or more. The chain has TRBV5-1 and TRBJ1-5, with a tentative D call TRBD1 (6 bases). Per germline, CDR1 SGHRS and CDR2 YFSETQ. V lost 0 bases and J 3 bases, leaving 16 bases between the germline ends. CDR3 length: 17 amino acids. The CDR3 reads CASSLVPRTVPNQPQHF. CDR3 nucleotide sequence: TGCGCCAGCAGCTTGGTCCCTAGGACAGTGCCCAATCAGCCCCAGCATTTT.

The J gene is TRBJ1-2, the V gene TRBV7-9; D ambiguous. V was shortened by 5 bases and J by 4 bases, with 17 bases between the two germline ends. The V gene's germline CDR1 is SEHNR and CDR2 FQNEAQ (reference sequence). The CDR3 runs to 15 residues. The CDR3 DNA reads TGTGCCAGCAGCGTAGTCGACCCTGGGTCCTATGGCTACACCTTC. It codes for CASSVVDPGSYGYTF.

A single count supports this clonotype. The J gene is TRBJ2-7, the V gene TRBV7-9; D gene uncertain. The germline V and J ends were trimmed by 6 bases and 0 bases, with 12 bases remaining between them. The V gene's germline CDR1 is SEHNR and CDR2 FQNEAQ (reference sequence). There are 14 residues in the CDR3. CDR3 amino acids: CASSLLGHSYEQYF. As DNA, the CDR3 is TGTGCCAGCAGTTTACTTGGCCACTCCTACGAGCAGTACTTC.

This clonotype has at least ten counts. The chain is built from TRBV6-1 and TRBJ1-4; 9 bases match TRBD1. V was clipped by 0 bases and J by 5 bases; unmatched bases: 4. CDR3 size: 16 residues. Germline lookup yields CDR1 MNHNS and CDR2 SASEGT. In nucleotides, the CDR3 is TGTGCCAGCAGTGAAGCGACCGGGACAGGGAATGAAAAACTGTTTTTT. Translation: CASSEATGTGNEKLFF.

DNA of the CDR3: TGTGCCAGCAGCTTAGCCGGGGGGGATGAGCAGTTCTTC. It specifies CASSLAGGDEQFF. The chain joins TRBV7-6 to TRBJ2-1, with TRBD2 identical over 8 bases. The CDR3 extends over 13 amino acids. V was clipped by 0 bases and J by 8 bases; unmatched bases: 0. Germline V gene data show CDR1 as SGHVS and CDR2 as FNYEAQ. The entire variable domain, with the rest obtained from reference TRBV7-6 and TRBJ2-1, is as follows: GAGVSQSPRYKVTKRGQDVALRCDPISGHVSLYWYRQALGQGPEFLTYFNYEAQQDKSGLPNDRFSAERPEGSISTLTIQRTEQRDSAMYRCASSLAGGDEQFFGPGTRLTVL.

The rearrangement joins TRBV15 to TRBJ2-7; the D is unclear. The CDR3 runs 16 residues. V lost 1 base and J lost 0, with 13 bases in between. Per germline, CDR1 LNHNV and CDR2 YYDKDF (reference sequence). CDR3 in DNA: TGTGCCACCAGCAGAGGTCGCGTAACGAGCTCCTACGAGCAGTACTTC. The encoded protein is CATSRGRVTSSYEQYF.

The sample holds one count of this clonotype. The CDR3 does not close with the conserved phenylalanine or tryptophan, likely indicating a read error. Because the CDR3's place on the DNA is in doubt, the DNA is left out and the CDR3 is given as listed by TCRdb. J is TRBJ1-2 and V is TRBV5-6; no check of the table's D call, TRBD1, against the DNA was made. The CDR3 length equals 8 residues, ends included. CDR1 and CDR2 from the germline V gene are SGHDT and YYEEEE. The CDR3 sequence is CASSAGTG.

V and J are TRBV19 and TRBJ1-1; TRBD1 is a possible D gene (5 bases). Germline-derived CDR1 and CDR2 are LNHDA and SQIVND (reference sequence). Deletions cut 9 bases from V and 5 bases from J, with 19 bases between. The CDR3 sequence is 14 residues long. The CDR3 spells CASNTLGDGTEAFF. In DNA, the CDR3 is TGTGCCAGCAACACTTTGGGGGACGGGACTGAAGCTTTCTTT.

This clonotype was seen at least ten times. The chain carries TRBV5-1 and TRBJ1-2; TRBD1 matches 7 bases. Germline-derived CDR1 and CDR2 are SGHRS and YFSETQ. The V and J ends lost 4 bases and 4 bases, in that order; junction bases with no gene match: 4. The CDR3 totals 13 residues. The CDR3 DNA follows: TGCGCCAGCAGCGACCGGGACAGCTATGGCTACACCTTC. This gives the protein CASSDRDSYGYTF.